This paragraph covers one TCR beta chain sequence. The data were obtained in a study of blood T cell repertoires in COVID-19. Study-level background: The origin of the acute and convalescent COVID-19 samples was the United States, Italy and Spain. PBMCs, B-cell-depleted T cells, or T cells provided the cDNA or gDNA that made up the material.

As processed by the authors: Reference gene primer amplification gave nucleated cell count estimates. Sequencing was performed with immunoSEQ multiplex PCR; in TCRdb, only in-frame clones are kept and a portion is missing. The V and J calls and the clone size are those of that table, but D and trimming were determined from the DNA. The table records 120,000 to 150,000 clones, roughly 80% of them present only once. The CDR3 contains 16 residues. CDR1 and CDR2 (germline): KGHSH, LQKENI. With 6 bases clipped from V and 1 base from J, the junction kept 8 bases outside the gene matches. The clonotype comes from a human donor with acute or convalescent COVID-19. The donor label of this sample is uncertain. Sequencing was carried out using peripheral blood. The chain employs TRBV18 and TRBJ2-2; 7 bases are a match to TRBD1. In DNA form, the CDR3 reads TGTGCCAGCTCGCGTCAGGGACAGAGGAACACCGGGGAGCTGTTTTTT. Its protein product is CASSRQGQRNTGELFF.